This T cell receptor (beta chain) is from a study of T-cell memory formation after mild COVID-19. Study-level background: Each donor largely had its own TCR clusters. General observations from the study: Clones that contracted from day 15 to 85 had balanced CD4/CD8; later expanders were CD4+ biased. The authors did not confirm SARS-CoV-2 specificity of second-wave clones peaking day 37.

The authors produced TCR alpha and TCR beta cDNA libraries with sample barcodes and UMIs by 5'RACE using constant-segment primers. One entry per CDR3 protein results from TCRdb running MiXCR on the 5' RACE reads. Found here are 350,000 to 450,000 distinct CDR3 sequences, around 20% of them singletons; the top ten hold approximately 8.1%. Comments on this clonotype: Its cognate antigen is unknown.

The sample was PBMCs or a T cell subset sorted from them (not recorded which). This TCR was sampled from an adult woman who had mild COVID-19 (a few samples of this study predate the infection). Cell type and time point are not known.

CDR3 bases: TGTGCCACCAGTGACCGCGCTAGCGGGAGGAATACGCAGTATTTT. This translates into CATSDRASGRNTQYF. The chain has TRBV24-1 and TRBJ2-3; 11 bases match TRBD2. V was pared by 4 bases and J by 7 bases, with 6 bases of the junction left unmatched. CDR1 and CDR2 from the germline V gene are KGHDR and SFDVKD. The CDR3 runs 15 residues.